The 26 T cell receptor beta chains given below trace back to one sample, sequenced in a study of Ad26.COV2.S vaccination and SARS-CoV-2 variants. TCRdb's copy holds only in-frame clones and misses some; the assay was immunoSEQ multiplex PCR. Of 350,000 to 450,000 clones in the sample, 83% were seen once. Sample treatment: about 20 received Ad26.COV2.S at low or high dose, single or two shots; about 5 received placebo; per-sample allocation not given. The study sampled participants on day 63 after the first vaccine or placebo injection. The sample in question was peripheral blood, obtained in a trial of Ad26.COV2.S vaccine versus placebo. The source is a person between 18 and 60 years old who received the Ad26.COV2.S COVID-19 vaccine or a placebo.

This clone was seen only a few times. At the DNA level, this CDR3 is encoded by other sequences in the same sample as well. The chain joins TRBV6-5 to TRBJ1-3; the D gene is possibly TRBD1 (5 bases). V was shortened by 2 bases and J by 4 bases, with 9 bases between the two germline ends. The germline V gene encodes CDR1 MNHEY and CDR2 SVGAGI. This CDR3 has 14 residues. The CDR3 coding sequence is TGTGCCAGCAGTTACGGCAGGGCGGGAAACACCATATATTTT. It specifies CASSYGRAGNTIYF.

The rearrangement joins TRBV7-3 to TRBJ1-4, with D hard to call. Trimming shortened V by 5 bases and J by 5 bases, and 15 bases separated the two germline ends. CDR1 SGHTA and CDR2 FQGTGA come from the germline V gene. There are 15 residues in the CDR3. CDR3 nucleotide sequence: TGTGCCAGCAGCCTGGAGGACTGGAAGAATGAAAAACTGTTTTTT. Translated: CASSLEDWKNEKLFF.

The rearrangement uses TRBV6-6 and TRBJ1-2; D is unresolved. Germline V gene data show CDR1 as MNHNY and CDR2 as SVGAGI (reference sequence). This CDR3 region has 14 residues. V lost 2 bases to trimming and J lost 0 bases, with 7 bases between them. The CDR3 DNA sequence: TGTGCCAGCAGTTACGGGGTAGCTAACTATGGCTACACCTTC. Translation gives CASSYGVANYGYTF.

The V gene is TRBV2, the J gene TRBJ2-3; weak D call: TRBD2 (5 bases). Germline-derived CDR1 and CDR2 are SNHLY and FYNNEI. Between the trimmed V and J ends, which lost 11 bases and 4 bases, there was a span of 10 bases. The CDR3 is made up of 11 amino acids. The chain's CDR3 is CAGGLADTQYF. The CDR3 nucleotides are TGTGCCGGAGGATTGGCAGATACGCAGTATTTT.

The chain recombines TRBV2 with TRBJ1-4, with unresolved D. The CDR3 runs 14 residues. Trimming left V 7 bases short and J 4 bases short, with 13 bases between. The germline V gene has CDR1 SNHLY and CDR2 FYNNEI. The CDR3 loop is CASNLAMDNEKLFF. In DNA, the CDR3 is TGTGCCAGCAATCTAGCTATGGATAATGAAAAACTGTTTTTT.

As for this clone: At the DNA level, this CDR3 is encoded by other sequences in the same sample as well. CDR3 coding DNA: TGCGCCAGCAGCCTACAGGGGACTAATGAAAAACTGTTTTTT. Translated, it gives CASSLQGTNEKLFF. V and J are TRBV5-1 and TRBJ1-4, with 7 bases identical to TRBD1. The germline gives CDR1 SGHRS, CDR2 YFSETQ. The CDR3 runs 14 residues. V gave up 4 bases and J gave up 2 bases; unmatched junction bases: 2.

The chain combines TRBV7-9 with TRBJ1-6, with D hard to call. This CDR3 comprises 13 residues. Trimming stripped 7 bases from V and 10 bases from J, with 14 bases between. Germline V gene lookup returns CDR1 SEHNR and CDR2 FQNEAQ (reference sequence). DNA for the CDR3: TGTGCCAGCATCCAGCGGCAAGGGTCACCCCTCCACTTT. Encoded protein: CASIQRQGSPLHF. Full variable domain (missing parts from reference TRBV7-9 and TRBJ1-6): DTGVSQNPRHKITKRGQNVTFRCDPISEHNRLYWYRQTLGQGPEFLTYFQNEAQLEKSRLLSDRFSAERPKGSFSTLEIQRTEQGDSAMYLCASIQRQGSPLHFGNGTRLTVT.

This chain uses TRBV6-2 or TRBV6-3 with TRBJ1-1; possibly TRBD1 for D (6 bases). The CDR3 consists of 18 residues. The V end lost 6 bases, the J end lost 0 bases, and 23 bases lay between the germline ends. The germline CDR1 and CDR2 sequences are MNHEY and SVGEGT. The CDR3 loop reads CASSHFPRGRGMNTEAFF. DNA of the CDR3: TGTGCCAGCAGCCACTTCCCCAGGGGCCGGGGCATGAACACTGAAGCTTTCTTT.

The chain's CDR3 is CASSRDRGIYEQYF. CDR3 DNA sequence: TGTGCCAGTAGTAGGGACAGGGGGATTTACGAGCAGTACTTC. The chain carries TRBV19 and TRBJ2-7, with 11 bases identical to TRBD1. Germline-derived CDR1 and CDR2 are LNHDA and SQIVND (reference sequence). The CDR3 has 14 amino acids. V gave up 4 bases and J gave up 4 bases; unmatched junction bases: 3.

The V and J genes are TRBV11-2 and TRBJ2-1; TRBD1 might be the D (6 bases). The CDR3 covers 15 residues. From germline, CDR1 is SGHAT and CDR2 FQNNGV. The V end was cut by 4 bases, the J end by 4 bases, with 14 bases between. CDR3 sequence reads: CASSSRTALYNEQFF. CDR3 bases: TGTGCCAGCAGCTCCAGGACAGCACTTTACAATGAGCAGTTCTTC.

The CDR3 coding sequence is TGTGCCAGCAGCTCAGGGGTACTGGCGGGCTATGGCTACACCTTC. As protein: CASSSGVLAGYGYTF. The rearrangement links TRBV11-2 to TRBJ1-2, with a tentative D call TRBD1 (6 bases). From germline, CDR1 is SGHAT and CDR2 FQNNGV. Trimming stripped 4 bases from V and 4 bases from J, with 16 bases between. This CDR3 is built from 15 residues.

The chain is built from TRBV6-5 and TRBJ2-5, with 7 bases aligning to TRBD1. Germline V CDR1 and CDR2: MNHEY, SVGAGI. With V trimmed by 4 bases and J by 5 bases, 7 bases remained unmatched. The CDR3 loop spans 14 amino acids. CDR3 loop: CASSSGTVLETQYF. The DNA of the CDR3 is TGTGCCAGCAGTTCCGGGACAGTGTTGGAGACCCAGTACTTC.

This rearrangement joins TRBV11-2 to TRBJ2-1; 10 bases fit TRBD2. The CDR3 spans 16 residues. The germline V gene has CDR1 SGHAT and CDR2 FQNNGV. With 5 bases clipped from V and 7 bases from J, the junction kept 11 bases outside the gene matches. CDR3 sequence (DNA): TGTGCCAGCAGCACCAGACCTAGCGGGAGTGGGAATGAGCAGTTCTTC. Residues: CASSTRPSGSGNEQFF.

This chain uses TRBV10-2 with TRBJ2-7, with 7 nucleotides matching TRBD1. Germline CDR1 is WSHSY and CDR2 is SAAADI. This CDR3 contains 15 residues. V dropped 3 bases and J dropped 2; count of bases not matched to a gene: 7. The CDR3 sequence is CASSDYGQVPYEQYF. The CDR3 nucleotides read TGCGCCAGCAGTGATTACGGACAGGTACCCTACGAGCAGTACTTC.

V usage is TRBV2 and J usage is TRBJ2-1; D is possibly TRBD2 (7 bases). Trimming took off 6 bases at V and 8 bases at J, with 11 bases between the two ends. Germline-derived CDR1 and CDR2 are SNHLY and FYNNEI. This CDR3 has 12 amino acids. CDR3 amino acids: CASRGGQDEQFF. The CDR3 coding sequence is TGTGCCAGCAGGGGGGGGCAGGATGAGCAGTTCTTC.

The rearrangement joins TRBV6-2 or TRBV6-3 to TRBJ2-1; 11 bases agree with TRBD2. CDR3 length: 14 amino acids. Trimming removed 6 bases from V and 9 bases from J; junction bases left unmatched: 7. CDR1 MNHEY and CDR2 SVGEGT come from the germline V gene. The CDR3 DNA follows: TGTGCCAGCAGCACTCTAGCGGGGGGTTCTGAGCAGTTCTTC. This encodes CASSTLAGGSEQFF.

The rearrangement uses TRBV18 and TRBJ1-4; a weak D match, TRBD1 (6 bases). CDR3 size: 13 residues. Trimming cost V 4 bases and J 5 bases, with 8 bases left between them. The V gene's germline CDR1 is KGHSH and CDR2 LQKENI. The chain's CDR3 is CASSRDKNEKLFF. DNA of the CDR3: TGTGCCAGCTCACGGGACAAGAATGAAAAACTGTTTTTT.

This chain uses TRBV7-2 with TRBJ1-2, with a possible D match to TRBD1 (6 bases). Germline V gives CDR1 SGHTA, CDR2 FQGNSA. Trimming left V 5 bases short and J 3 bases short, with 16 bases between. The CDR3 covers 15 residues. As DNA, the CDR3 is TGTGCCAGCAGCCAAAGGGGGGCCAGGGACTATGGCTACACCTTC. Protein product: CASSQRGARDYGYTF.

CDR3 DNA sequence: TGTGCCAGCAGCAGCGCAAAGGTTACAGTTCGCTCCTACGAGCAGTACTTC. It is translated as CASSSAKVTVRSYEQYF. The gene calls are TRBV21-1 and TRBJ2-7; the D call TRBD1 from the table was never checked on the DNA. TRBV21-1 is annotated as a pseudogene. The CDR3 is 17 amino acids.

The V and J genes are TRBV15 and TRBJ2-5; 7 positions agree with TRBD1. CDR1 is LNHNV, CDR2 YYDKDF, per germline (reference sequence). V shed 3 bases and J 2 bases; nucleotides not matched to a gene: 9. The CDR3 runs to 16 residues. CDR3 sequence: CATSRGKGQIQETQYF. As DNA, the CDR3 is TGTGCCACCAGCAGGGGAAAGGGACAGATACAAGAGACCCAGTACTTC.

This sequence joins TRBV19 and TRBJ1-5, with a weak D call TRBD1 (5 bases). The CDR3 runs to 17 residues. Between the trimmed V and J ends, which lost 1 base and 4 bases, there was a span of 17 bases. CDR1 LNHDA and CDR2 SQIVND come from the germline V gene (reference sequence). CDR3 in DNA: TGTGCCAGTAGTATAGTTTGGTCGAGGGACCCTAATCAGCCCCAGCATTTT. The encoded protein is CASSIVWSRDPNQPQHF.

The chain is built from TRBV7-6 and TRBJ2-2; 7 positions agree with TRBD2. J lost 6 bases, V lost 5 bases, and 12 bases had no gene match. Germline loops: CDR1 SGHVS, CDR2 FNYEAQ. The CDR3 covers 16 residues. The DNA of the CDR3 is TGTGCCAGCAGCACATCTCCGGGGGGTCAAGCCGGGGAGCTGTTTTTT. Its translation is CASSTSPGGQAGELFF.

The chain uses TRBV20-1 and TRBJ1-2; D is uncertain. Germline values: CDR1 DFQATT, CDR2 SNEGSKA (reference sequence). The CDR3 covers 12 residues. Trimming took off 3 bases at V and 5 bases at J, with 10 bases between the two ends. This CDR3 reads CSASESGYGYTF. CDR3 DNA sequence: TGCAGTGCTAGTGAGAGTGGGTATGGCTACACCTTC.

CDR3 DNA: TGCAGTGCTAGAAATAATTCACCCCTCCACTTT. This encodes CSARNNSPLHF. The V gene is TRBV20-1, the J gene TRBJ1-6; D remains unclear. The CDR3 has 11 amino acids. V was shortened by 2 bases and J by 5 bases, with 1 base between the two germline ends. In germline, CDR1 is DFQATT, CDR2 SNEGSKA (reference sequence).

As DNA, the CDR3 is TGTGCCAGTAGTATCTACAGGACCCTCGCTAACTATGGCTACACCTTC. Translated: CASSIYRTLANYGYTF. The chain employs TRBV19 and TRBJ1-2; a weak D match, TRBD1 (5 bases). V was clipped by 3 bases and J by 0 bases, with 14 bases between them. The CDR3 covers 16 residues. Per germline, CDR1 LNHDA and CDR2 SQIVND (reference sequence).

This chain links TRBV28 with TRBJ2-1; TRBD1 agrees at 7 bases. The CDR3 extends over 17 amino acids. Looked up from germline, CDR1 is MDHEN and CDR2 is SYDVKM. J gave up 4 bases and V 7 bases, and 16 bases lay outside the gene matches. Here the CDR3 DNA reads TGTGCCAGCAATCAAGGGACAGCCAAAAATCTGTACAATGAGCAGTTCTTC. Its protein product is CASNQGTAKNLYNEQFF.